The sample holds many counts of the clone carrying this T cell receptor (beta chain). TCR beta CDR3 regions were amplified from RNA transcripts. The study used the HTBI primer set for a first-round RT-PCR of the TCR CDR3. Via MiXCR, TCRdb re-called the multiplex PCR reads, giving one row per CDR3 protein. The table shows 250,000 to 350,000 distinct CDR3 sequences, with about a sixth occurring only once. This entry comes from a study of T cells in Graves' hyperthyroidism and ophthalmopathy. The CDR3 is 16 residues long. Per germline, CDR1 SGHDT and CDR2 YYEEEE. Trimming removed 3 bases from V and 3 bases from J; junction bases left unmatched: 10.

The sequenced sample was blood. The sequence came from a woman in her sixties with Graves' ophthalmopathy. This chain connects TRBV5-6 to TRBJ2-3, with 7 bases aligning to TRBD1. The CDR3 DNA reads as TGTGCCAGCAGCTCTTTAAGACAGGGCGCAACAGATACGCAGTATTTT. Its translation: CASSSLRQGATDTQYF.